Following are 31 T cell receptor beta chains from one sample sequenced in a study of beta chain features in type 1 diabetes. Whole-study results and caveats: Moderately but significantly shorter TCRB CDR3s were found in Type 1 diabetes patients in all four CD4+ subsets.

Investigators reverse transcribed all isolated RNA, so they sequenced expressed TCRB transcripts. Assay: immunoSEQ multiplex PCR; the TCRdb copy retains only in-frame clones and omits some. The table records roughly 730,000 clones, over 10% of them present only once. Their specific antigens are unknown. The sequencing input was naive CD4+ T cells from blood. These receptor sequences come from a man younger than 30 with type 1 diabetes.

This sequence joins TRBV29-1 and TRBJ2-2, with a weak D call TRBD2 (7 bases). Germline-derived CDR1 and CDR2 are SQVTM and ANQGSEA. Between the trimmed V and J ends, which lost 7 bases and 3 bases, there was a span of 18 bases. This CDR3 has 15 amino acids. CDR3 protein: CSALGGGEDTGELFF. The CDR3 nucleotides read TGCAGCGCCCTAGGCGGGGGCGAGGACACCGGGGAGCTGTTTTTT.

This clone was recorded a few times. The chain recombines TRBV25-1 with TRBJ1-2, with 7 bases that match TRBD1. This CDR3 is 12 amino acids long. V gave up 5 bases and J gave up 8 bases; unmatched junction bases: 5. Germline V lookup: CDR1 MGHDK, CDR2 SYGVNS. The CDR3 region is CASSYDRAGYTF. CDR3 coding DNA: TGTGCCAGCAGTTACGACAGGGCCGGCTACACCTTC.

This clone was seen more than once but under ten times. The same CDR3 can be traced to other DNA sequences in this sample. The chain carries TRBV20-1 and TRBJ2-7; D is unresolved. The CDR3 is 11 amino acids. The germline V gene has CDR1 DFQATT and CDR2 SNEGSKA (reference sequence). V lost 5 bases to trimming and J lost 4 bases, with 9 bases between them. CDR3 protein: CSASDGYEQYF. The DNA for the CDR3 is TGCAGTGCTTCTGACGGATACGAGCAGTACTTC.

This clone appeared a few times. V is TRBV6-6 and J is TRBJ1-1, with D possibly TRBD1 on 6 matching bases. The CDR3 is made up of 13 amino acids. From germline, CDR1 is MNHNY and CDR2 SVGAGI (reference sequence). V was clipped by 6 bases and J by 6 bases, with 14 bases between them. The CDR3 DNA sequence: TGTGCCAGCAGCTACGGTCAGGGGCCTGAAGCTTTCTTT. Translating it yields CASSYGQGPEAFF.

This clone was observed a handful of times. V and J are TRBV16 and TRBJ1-4, with a weak D call TRBD1 (6 bases). Germline CDR1 is KGHSY and CDR2 is FQNENV. This CDR3 is 15 amino acids long. The V gene lost 2 bases and the J gene lost 0 bases, with 7 bases spanning the gap. The CDR3 here is CASSQAGATNEKLFF. CDR3 nucleotide sequence: TGTGCCAGCAGCCAAGCAGGGGCAACTAATGAAAAACTGTTTTTT.

This clone turned up a few times. The rearrangement uses TRBV7-9 and TRBJ1-1, with D unresolved. The germline V and J ends were trimmed by 3 bases and 7 bases, with 9 bases remaining between them. The CDR3 is made up of 12 amino acids. Germline-derived CDR1 and CDR2 are SEHNR and FQNEAQ (reference sequence). CDR3 protein: CASSFGRGEAFF. The CDR3 coding sequence is TGTGCCAGCAGCTTTGGGCGTGGTGAAGCTTTCTTT.

The chain joins TRBV4-1 to TRBJ2-5; D is undetermined. V was trimmed by 1 base and J by 1 base, leaving 10 bases between them. This CDR3 is built from 15 residues. CDR1 and CDR2 (germline): MGHRA, YSYEKL. The CDR3 coding sequence is TGCGCCAGCAGCCAAGTAACGCTGACCCAAGAGACCCAGTACTTC. This encodes CASSQVTLTQETQYF.

This clone was found a few times. This chain joins TRBV29-1 and TRBJ2-7; 7 positions match TRBD1. Germline CDR1 reads SQVTM; CDR2 reads ANQGSEA. V shed 5 bases, J shed 4 bases, and the junction held 8 bases outside the gene matches. The CDR3 runs to 13 residues. CDR3 DNA: TGCAGCGTTCGGAACAGGGGAGTGTACGAGCAGTACTTC. This sequence encodes CSVRNRGVYEQYF.

A few counts support this clone. V usage is TRBV14 and J usage is TRBJ2-1; tentative D call: TRBD2 (5 bases). Per the germline V gene, CDR1 is SGHDN and CDR2 is FVKESK. The CDR3 has 16 amino acids. V was clipped by 1 base and J by 4 bases, with 14 bases between them. In nucleotides, the CDR3 is TGTGCCAGCAGCCAAGTCGAACTAGTGCCGTACAATGAGCAGTTCTTC. It yields the protein CASSQVELVPYNEQFF.

The chain links TRBV27 to TRBJ2-3, with D tentatively TRBD2 (6 bases). The CDR3 is made up of 13 amino acids. Germline V lookup: CDR1 MNHEY, CDR2 SMNVEV (reference sequence). Trimming cost V 7 bases and J 4 bases, with 12 bases left between them. CDR3 amino acids: CASKWPGADTQYF. CDR3 coding DNA: TGTGCCAGCAAATGGCCGGGGGCAGATACGCAGTATTTT.

This clone was recorded a few times. The rearrangement joins TRBV14 to TRBJ2-3; a weak D match, TRBD1 (5 bases). Germline V gene sequence: CDR1 SGHDN, CDR2 FVKESK. V gave up 4 bases and J gave up 2 bases, with 19 bases separating them. The CDR3 sequence is 17 residues long. The CDR3 region is CASSPRVRSVNTDTQYF. DNA of the CDR3: TGTGCCAGCAGCCCCAGGGTACGCAGCGTAAACACAGATACGCAGTATTTT. Drawing the rest from reference TRBV14 and TRBJ2-3, the complete variable domain is EAGVTQFPSHSVIEKGQTVTLRCDPISGHDNLYWYRRVMGKEIKFLLHFVKESKQDESGMPNNRFLAERTGGTYSTLKVQPAELEDSGVYFCASSPRVRSVNTDTQYFGPGTRLTVL.

The table lists this clone with a few counts. Other DNA variants within this sample encode the same CDR3. CDR3 loop: CAWSAQTQETQYF. The CDR3, as DNA: TGTGCCTGGAGTGCCCAGACTCAAGAGACCCAGTACTTC. The chain employs TRBV30 and TRBJ2-5, with no clear D. V was trimmed by 1 base and J by 2 bases, leaving 8 bases between them. Germline V gene sequence: CDR1 GTSNPN, CDR2 SVGIG (reference sequence). The CDR3 is made up of 13 amino acids.

This clone was detected only a few times. V is TRBV14 and J is TRBJ1-1; D remains unclear. Germline values: CDR1 SGHDN, CDR2 FVKESK. Deletions cut 1 base from V and 4 bases from J, with 4 bases between. The CDR3 is made up of 12 amino acids. CDR3: CASSQVSTEAFF. For the CDR3, the DNA is TGTGCCAGCAGCCAAGTCAGCACTGAAGCTTTCTTT. Supplemented by reference TRBV14 and TRBJ1-1, the full variable domain reads EAGVTQFPSHSVIEKGQTVTLRCDPISGHDNLYWYRRVMGKEIKFLLHFVKESKQDESGMPNNRFLAERTGGTYSTLKVQPAELEDSGVYFCASSQVSTEAFFGQGTRLTVV.

A few counts support this clone. This chain links TRBV5-1 with TRBJ1-5, with 7 bases matching TRBD1. In germline, CDR1 is SGHRS, CDR2 YFSETQ. The CDR3 spans 15 residues. Trimming at V came to 0 bases and at J to 6 bases, leaving 6 bases not matched to a gene. DNA for the CDR3: TGCGCCAGCAGCTTGGAAGGGGGCGAAACTCAGCCCCAGCATTTT. Translating gives CASSLEGGETQPQHF.

This clone came up a few times. V usage is TRBV30 and J usage is TRBJ1-5; D remains unclear. The germline V gene encodes CDR1 GTSNPN and CDR2 SVGIG (reference sequence). The CDR3 is 17 amino acids. V lost 0 bases to trimming and J lost 0 bases, with 15 bases between them. CDR3 DNA sequence: TGTGCCTGGAGTGTAAGCCGGACCCCTTATAGCAATCAGCCCCAGCATTTT. Translating it yields CAWSVSRTPYSNQPQHF.

This clone has just a few counts. A junction boundary mismatches the germline segment, possibly from a read error. The CDR3 protein is CASSPPGTTMNGYGYTF. CDR3 coding DNA: TGTGCCAGCTCTCCACCAGGAACTACAATGAATGGCTATGGCTACACCTTC. This rearrangement joins TRBV18 to TRBJ1-2; D not certain. The germline V gene has CDR1 KGHSH and CDR2 LQKENI. The CDR3 is 17 amino acids. Combining the CDR3 with reference TRBV18 and TRBJ1-2 gives the whole variable domain NAGVMQNPRHLVRRRGQEARLRCSPMKGHSHVYWYRQLPEEGLKFMVYLQKENIIDESGMPKERFSAEFPKEGPSILRIQQVVRGDSAAYFCASSPPGTTMNGYGYTFGSGTRLTVV.

This chain connects TRBV6-5 to TRBJ2-7, with 12 bases that match TRBD2. V gave up 0 bases and J gave up 3 bases; unmatched junction bases: 3. The CDR3 loop spans 16 amino acids. Germline V gene sequence: CDR1 MNHEY, CDR2 SVGAGI. This chain's CDR3 is CASSYSMTSGGYEQYF. Written as DNA, the CDR3 is TGTGCCAGCAGTTACTCGATGACTAGCGGGGGCTACGAGCAGTACTTC.

This clone has more than one count but fewer than ten. The chain uses TRBV5-1 and TRBJ2-7; D might be TRBD2 (5 bases). The germline V and J ends were trimmed by 3 bases and 1 base, with 11 bases remaining between them. CDR1 and CDR2 (germline): SGHRS, YFSETQ. The CDR3 spans 14 residues. CDR3 coding DNA: TGCGCCAGCAGCTACTCCGGGGATTCCTACGAGCAGTACTTC. Its translation: CASSYSGDSYEQYF. The complete variable domain, with remaining parts taken from reference TRBV5-1 and TRBJ2-7, reads KAGVTQTPRYLIKTRGQQVTLSCSPISGHRSVSWYQQTPGQGLQFLFEYFSETQRNKGNFPGRFSGRQFSNSRSEMNVSTLELGDSALYLCASSYSGDSYEQYFGPGTRLTVT.

This sequence joins TRBV7-2 and TRBJ1-6; D is possibly TRBD1 (6 bases). The CDR3 is 15 amino acids. V was trimmed by 5 bases and J by 7 bases, leaving 15 bases between them. CDR1 is SGHTA and CDR2 is FQGNSA in the germline V gene. The DNA of the CDR3 is TGTGCCAGCAGCGTGAGGGACATCAGGAATTCACCCCTCCACTTT. Protein product: CASSVRDIRNSPLHF.

This clone was observed a few times. J is TRBJ1-3 and V is TRBV5-4; 9 nucleotides align to TRBD1. The CDR3 consists of 15 residues. Germline V CDR1 and CDR2: SGHNT, YYREEE (reference sequence). Trimming took 3 bases from V and 2 from J; bases not matched to a gene: 3. The CDR3 DNA reads TGTGCCAGCAGCTGGACAGGGGTGACTGGAAACACCATATATTTT. Its translation: CASSWTGVTGNTIYF.

This sequence joins TRBV28 and TRBJ1-2, with 7 positions matching TRBD1. Germline V CDR1 and CDR2: MDHEN, SYDVKM. This CDR3 spans 13 amino acids. V shed 6 bases, J shed 4 bases, and the junction held 5 bases outside the gene matches. This CDR3 reads CASRTTGIYGYTF. The CDR3 DNA reads as TGTGCCAGCAGGACGACAGGGATCTATGGCTACACCTTC.

This clone was observed a handful of times. This rearrangement joins TRBV19 to TRBJ1-6, with unresolved D. Germline lookup yields CDR1 LNHDA and CDR2 SQIVND (reference sequence). The V gene lost 7 bases and the J gene lost 2 bases, with 12 bases spanning the gap. CDR3 size: 15 residues. This CDR3 is CASTEGGAYNSPLHF. Written as DNA, the CDR3 is TGTGCCAGTACCGAAGGTGGGGCCTATAATTCACCCCTCCACTTT.

This chain joins TRBV2 and TRBJ1-5; D possibly corresponds to TRBD1 (6 bases). The V gene's germline CDR1 is SNHLY and CDR2 FYNNEI. The V end was cut by 6 bases, the J end by 5 bases, with 14 bases between. The CDR3 length is 14 residues. Here the CDR3 reads CASSGGGGHQPQHF. The CDR3 region has the DNA TGTGCCAGCAGCGGAGGGGGGGGCCATCAGCCCCAGCATTTT.

This clone was counted a few times. The genes are TRBV30 and TRBJ1-2; TRBD1 is a possible D gene (5 bases). CDR3 size: 13 residues. Trimming took 3 bases from V and 6 from J, leaving 14 bases between them. Germline-derived CDR1 and CDR2 are GTSNPN and SVGIG (reference sequence). As DNA, the CDR3 is TGTGCCTGGAGCCAGGGTGAGGAAAATGGCTACACCTTC. Amino acids: CAWSQGEENGYTF. Filled out from reference TRBV30 and TRBJ1-2, the complete variable domain reads SQTIHQWPATLVQPVGSPLSLECTVEGTSNPNLYWYRQAAGRGLQLLFYSVGIGQISSEVPQNLSASRPQDRQFILSSKKLLLSDSGFYLCAWSQGEENGYTFGSGTRLTVV.

This clone was observed a few times. This chain connects TRBV19 to TRBJ1-5; D gene uncertain. The CDR3 loop spans 13 amino acids. CDR1 and CDR2 (germline): LNHDA, SQIVND (reference sequence). Trimming took off 2 bases at V and 3 bases at J, with 5 bases between the two ends. The CDR3, as DNA: TGTGCCAGTAGTATAAAGCTCAATCAGCCCCAGCATTTT. Translation: CASSIKLNQPQHF.

The rearrangement joins TRBV5-1 to TRBJ1-1; 10 bases agree with TRBD1. J was trimmed by 6 bases and V by 2 bases; bases with no gene match: 4. This CDR3 is 14 amino acids long. CDR1 and CDR2 (germline): SGHRS, YFSETQ. For the CDR3, the DNA is TGCGCCAGCAGCTTCCCTGGACAGGGGGCTGAAGCTTTCTTT. This gives the protein CASSFPGQGAEAFF.

V usage is TRBV9 and J usage is TRBJ2-1; 9 positions agree with TRBD2. Losses at the gene ends were 0 bases for V and 6 bases for J; bases not matched to a gene: 4. CDR3 size: 15 residues. Germline lookup yields CDR1 SGDLS and CDR2 YYNGEE. The CDR3 DNA reads TGTGCCAGCAGCGTAGGTGGGACTAGCCCCAATGAGCAGTTCTTC. Its protein is CASSVGGTSPNEQFF. The full variable domain, rest sourced from reference TRBV9 and TRBJ2-1, is DSGVTQTPKHLITATGQRVTLRCSPRSGDLSVYWYQQSLDQGLQFLIQYYNGEERAKGNILERFSAQQFPDLHSELNLSSLELGDSALYFCASSVGGTSPNEQFFGPGTRLTVL.

This chain joins TRBV23-1 and TRBJ2-3, with D possibly being TRBD2 (6 bases). TRBV23-1 is sorted into the ORF group, with uncertain function. Trimming removed 4 bases from V and 1 base from J, with 21 bases in between. CDR3 size: 18 residues. CDR3 sequence reads: CASSPGLRRAIRTDTQYF. CDR3 DNA sequence: TGCGCCAGCAGTCCCGGACTAAGGCGGGCAATACGCACAGATACGCAGTATTTT.

This clone was counted a few times. This chain's CDR3 is CASSPGTINEQFF. CDR3 coding DNA: TGTGCCAGCAGCCCAGGGACTATCAATGAGCAGTTCTTC. The chain recombines TRBV11-1 with TRBJ2-1; 7 bases are shared with TRBD2. Losses at the gene ends were 5 bases for V and 6 bases for J; bases not matched to a gene: 4. From germline, CDR1 is SGHAT and CDR2 FQDESV (reference sequence). This CDR3 is built from 13 residues.

The table lists this clone with a few counts. The V call is TRBV10-3, the J call TRBJ1-1, with 7 nucleotides matching TRBD1. The CDR3 is 17 amino acids. J was trimmed by 0 bases and V by 0 bases; bases with no gene match: 7. Germline V gene data show CDR1 as ENHRY and CDR2 as SYGVKD. The CDR3 reads CAISESGQSVMNTEAFF. The CDR3 nucleotides are TGTGCCATCAGTGAGTCGGGACAGAGTGTCATGAACACTGAAGCTTTCTTT.

The count of this clone is one. The chain combines TRBV5-1 with TRBJ1-4, with no clear D. CDR3 length equals 14 residues. Trimming removed 0 bases from V and 4 bases from J, with 7 bases in between. The germline gives CDR1 SGHRS, CDR2 YFSETQ. The CDR3 sequence: CASSLASGNEKLFF. The CDR3 DNA reads as TGCGCCAGCAGCTTGGCATCGGGTAATGAAAAACTGTTTTTT.